This TCR beta chain emerged from a study of identical twins. TCRdb passed the 5' RACE reads through MiXCR, listing each CDR3 protein once. Of about 730,000 distinct CDR3 sequences listed, 21% are singletons. Unmatched junction bases numbered 5, after V lost 8 bases and J lost 7 bases. CDR3 length: 11 residues. This clonotype showed up many times. The same sample was also used in a study of T cells expressing NK-cell markers.

The sequenced sample was PBMCs. This TCR derives from a woman aged 18-29 years in good health. The rearrangement links TRBV12-3 or TRBV12-4 to TRBJ2-7; 7 bases match TRBD1. The DNA of the CDR3 is TGTGCCAGCGGTCGGACAGGAGAGCAGTACTTC. Encoded protein: CASGRTGEQYF.